What follows are 28 T cell receptor beta chains derived from one specimen sequenced in a study of spatial heterogeneity in lung cancer. Described time point: sample taken at primary tumor resection. The authors sequenced whole RNA from tumor, nontumor lung or frozen PBMC without sorting. Each CDR3 protein is one row after TCRdb ran MiXCR on the 5' RACE reads. The sample carries approximately 52,000 distinct CDR3 sequences, less than 8.5% recorded once. The sequenced sample was PBMCs, obtained at surgery. The receptors originated from a female donor with early-stage non-small cell lung cancer.

This clonotype was seen at least ten times. CDR3 residues: CASSLSDRVETQYF. The DNA for the CDR3 is TGCGCCAGCAGCTTGTCAGACAGGGTAGAGACCCAGTACTTC. J is TRBJ2-5 and V is TRBV5-1; TRBD1 agrees at 7 bases. The trim removed 1 base at V and 4 bases at J, leaving 4 bases unmatched. The germline CDR1 and CDR2 sequences are SGHRS and YFSETQ. There are 14 residues in the CDR3.

The rearrangement links TRBV7-2 to TRBJ2-3; possibly TRBD2 for D (5 bases). Germline CDR1 SGHTA, CDR2 FQGNSA. V was pared by 1 base and J by 1 base, with 12 bases between. The CDR3 is 16 residues long. The CDR3 spells CASSLDGVRRTDTQYF. DNA of the CDR3: TGTGCCAGCAGCTTAGACGGGGTTAGACGCACAGATACGCAGTATTTT.

At least ten counts were recorded for this clonotype. The J gene is TRBJ1-6, the V gene TRBV12-3 or TRBV12-4; weak D call: TRBD1 (5 bases). V gave up 6 bases and J gave up 10 bases, with 19 bases separating them. This CDR3 region has 15 residues. DNA for the CDR3: TGTGCCAGCAGGGCCTGGAAGGGGTACGGCTCACCCCTCCACTTT. Translation: CASRAWKGYGSPLHF.

In this sample, this clonotype turned up many times. The chain links TRBV4-3 to TRBJ2-5, with 14 bases fitting TRBD2. V shed 1 base, J shed 4 bases, and the junction held 5 bases outside the gene matches. Germline CDR1 and CDR2: LGHNA and YSLEER. The length of the CDR3 is 17 residues. Here the CDR3 reads CASSQGTGTSGGETQYF. CDR3 coding DNA: TGCGCCAGCAGCCAAGGGACCGGGACTAGCGGGGGAGAGACCCAGTACTTC.

This clonotype was counted between two and nine times. This sequence joins TRBV27 and TRBJ1-4; D is unresolved. Germline V gene data show CDR1 as MNHEY and CDR2 as SMNVEV (reference sequence). The CDR3 extends over 11 amino acids. Trimming stripped 6 bases from V and 8 bases from J, with 7 bases between. CDR3 protein: CASRGEEKLFF. The CDR3 region has the DNA TGTGCCAGCAGGGGAGAGGAAAAACTGTTTTTT.

This clonotype was seen ten or more times. The V call is TRBV9, the J call TRBJ2-4; no reliable D call. This CDR3 is 16 amino acids long. V lost 1 base to trimming and J lost 0 bases, with 11 bases between them. CDR1 and CDR2 (germline): SGDLS, YYNGEE. The CDR3 sequence is CASSVSPSLAKNIQYF. In DNA form, the CDR3 reads TGTGCCAGCAGCGTATCCCCTTCACTAGCCAAAAACATTCAGTACTTC.

In this sample, this clonotype is medium-sized (0.01 to 0.1%). The gene calls are TRBV29-1 and TRBJ2-1; D is unclear. Germline-derived CDR1 and CDR2 are SQVTM and ANQGSEA. V was cut by 7 bases and J by 8 bases, with 18 bases left in between. The CDR3 contains 13 residues. Here the CDR3 reads CSAAMASGHEQFF. The CDR3, as DNA: TGCAGCGCCGCCATGGCCTCCGGCCATGAGCAGTTCTTC.

This clonotype was observed many times. This chain connects TRBV27 to TRBJ1-5; 11 positions match TRBD1. After removal of 2 bases from V and 7 bases from J, the junction contained 7 bases not matched to a gene. The V gene's germline CDR1 is MNHEY and CDR2 SMNVEV (reference sequence). The length of the CDR3 is 16 residues. CDR3 protein: CASSLVGQGVGQPQHF. The CDR3 DNA follows: TGTGCCAGCAGTTTAGTGGGACAGGGGGTCGGGCAGCCCCAGCATTTT.

This clonotype was observed many times. The V and J genes are TRBV19 and TRBJ2-1; 10 bases map to TRBD1. The V gene end was trimmed by 8 bases and the J gene end by 9 bases; junction bases not matched to a gene: 7. Germline V lookup: CDR1 LNHDA, CDR2 SQIVND (reference sequence). The CDR3 extends over 13 amino acids. The CDR3 is CASRDRGQSEQFF. The DNA for the CDR3 is TGTGCCAGTCGGGACAGGGGACAGAGTGAGCAGTTCTTC.

This clonotype occurred many times. The rearrangement links TRBV3-1 to TRBJ1-6; 9 bases match TRBD1. This CDR3 is 16 amino acids long. The J segment lost 8 bases and the V segment lost 2 bases, leaving 7 bases of the junction unmatched. Germline values: CDR1 LGHDT, CDR2 YNNKEL (reference sequence). As DNA, the CDR3 is TGTGCCAGCAGCCAAAACCAGGGACAGGGAGATTCACCCCTCCACTTT. It encodes CASSQNQGQGDSPLHF. The full variable domain, completed using reference TRBV3-1 and TRBJ1-6, is DTAVSQTPKYLVTQMGNDKSIKCEQNLGHDTMYWYKQDSKKFLKIMFSYNNKELIINETVPNRFSPKSPDKAHLNLHINSLELGDSAVYFCASSQNQGQGDSPLHFGNGTRLTVT.

This clonotype was counted many times. The chain links TRBV29-1 to TRBJ1-2; TRBD1 matches 7 bases. V trimming: 5 bases; J trimming: 4 bases; junction bases outside the gene matches: 13. This CDR3 region has 15 residues. Germline CDR1 SQVTM, CDR2 ANQGSEA. CDR3 sequence: CSVLDPNRGIYGYTF. DNA for the CDR3: TGCAGCGTTTTAGACCCAAACAGGGGTATCTATGGCTACACCTTC.

The sample holds many counts of this clonotype. The chain links TRBV7-9 to TRBJ1-6, with TRBD1 identical over 8 bases. Germline V gives CDR1 SEHNR, CDR2 FQNEAQ (reference sequence). This CDR3 has 17 amino acids. Trimming took 5 bases from V and 9 from J; bases not matched to a gene: 15. CDR3 amino acids: CASSPPAPGGGGSPLHF. The CDR3 coding sequence is TGTGCCAGCAGCCCCCCGGCACCAGGGGGCGGGGGTTCACCCCTCCACTTT.

This chain connects TRBV12-3 or TRBV12-4 to TRBJ1-5; 11 bases agree with TRBD1. The CDR3 is 15 residues long. Trimming removed 5 bases from V and 3 bases from J; junction bases left unmatched: 3. The CDR3 coding sequence is TGTGCCAGCAGTGGACAGGGGGCCATCAATCAGCCCCAGCATTTT. This translates into CASSGQGAINQPQHF.

This clonotype was seen repeatedly, ten times or more. The chain is built from TRBV5-1 and TRBJ2-7, with D perhaps assigned TRBD1 or TRBD2 (5 bases each). With 2 bases removed from V and 5 bases from J, the gap between germline ends came to 8 bases. Germline CDR1 and CDR2: SGHRS and YFSETQ. The CDR3 contains 12 residues. The CDR3 nucleotides read TGCGCCAGCAGCTTCTTGGGGGACGAGCAGTACTTC. This gives the protein CASSFLGDEQYF.

This clonotype has ten or more counts. The gene calls are TRBV28 and TRBJ1-1; 10 bases align to TRBD1. V trimming: 7 bases; J trimming: 1 base; junction bases outside the gene matches: 6. CDR1 is MDHEN, CDR2 SYDVKM, per germline. The CDR3 totals 15 residues. The CDR3 is CASTPTGGSNTEAFF. The CDR3 DNA reads TGTGCCAGCACCCCGACAGGGGGCTCGAACACTGAAGCTTTCTTT.

This clonotype was seen ten or more times. V is TRBV4-2 and J is TRBJ1-2; tentatively, D is TRBD1 (5 bases). Germline CDR1 reads LGHNA; CDR2 reads YNFKEQ. V lost 0 bases, J lost 3 bases, and 14 bases lay in between. This CDR3 is 16 amino acids long. The CDR3 is CASSQDLSGSDYGYTF. Written as DNA, the CDR3 is TGTGCCAGCAGCCAAGATCTGTCAGGGTCGGACTATGGCTACACCTTC.

CDR3 DNA: TGCAGCGTTCGTCTTTGGGCCAAGTTGACAGATACGCAGTATTTT. This codes for CSVRLWAKLTDTQYF. The chain employs TRBV29-1 and TRBJ2-3, with no clear D. The CDR3 runs to 15 residues. Trimming took off 5 bases at V and 3 bases at J, with 18 bases between the two ends. Germline lookup yields CDR1 SQVTM and CDR2 ANQGSEA.

This clonotype was seen ten or more times. The rearrangement uses TRBV7-8 and TRBJ2-6, with unresolved D. Trimming pared 6 bases from V and 1 base from J, leaving 16 bases between. Per the germline V gene, CDR1 is SGHVS and CDR2 is FQNEAQ. CDR3 size: 17 residues. For the CDR3, the DNA is TGTGCCAGCAGACGTACCTTTTCAGATTCTGGGGCCAACGTCCTGACTTTC. It codes for CASRRTFSDSGANVLTF.

The sample holds a few counts of this clonotype. J is TRBJ2-3 and V is TRBV5-1; a weak D match, TRBD2 (7 bases). The ends were cut back, 4 bases at V and 0 bases at J, with 18 bases in the middle. The germline V gene has CDR1 SGHRS and CDR2 YFSETQ. This CDR3 region has 17 residues. The CDR3 DNA is TGCGCCAGCAGCCGGGAGCGGGACACCACTAGCACAGATACGCAGTATTTT. It encodes CASSRERDTTSTDTQYF.

This clonotype was seen at least ten times. This chain links TRBV7-3 with TRBJ2-1; no clear D. V dropped 2 bases and J dropped 4 bases, with 6 bases sitting between them. Germline values: CDR1 SGHTA, CDR2 FQGTGA. This CDR3 contains 13 residues. The CDR3 loop is CASSLYPYNEQFF. The CDR3 nucleotides are TGTGCCAGCAGCTTATACCCATACAATGAGCAGTTCTTC.

This clonotype was recorded at least ten times. V usage is TRBV25-1 and J usage is TRBJ1-1; 10 positions agree with TRBD1. The germline gives CDR1 MGHDK, CDR2 SYGVNS. The V and J ends lost 6 bases and 3 bases, in that order; junction bases with no gene match: 7. The CDR3 runs 15 residues. CDR3: CASSRQGARYTEAFF. CDR3 coding DNA: TGTGCCAGCAGCCGACAGGGGGCGAGGTACACTGAAGCTTTCTTT.

The chain combines TRBV7-2 with TRBJ1-5; D remains ambiguous. The CDR3 sequence is 13 residues long. The V gene's germline CDR1 is SGHTA and CDR2 FQGNSA. V gave up 3 bases and J gave up 5 bases, with 8 bases separating them. CDR3 DNA sequence: TGTGCCAGCAGCTTGCGTGGGCATCAGCCCCAGCATTTT. Encoded protein: CASSLRGHQPQHF.

The genes are TRBV6-1 and TRBJ1-1; D is undetermined. The CDR3 totals 13 residues. With 5 bases removed from V and 1 base from J, the gap between germline ends came to 8 bases. Per germline, CDR1 MNHNS and CDR2 SASEGT. The CDR3 loop is CASSSRGNTEAFF. CDR3 coding DNA: TGTGCCAGCAGTTCTAGAGGGAACACTGAAGCTTTCTTT.

The chain combines TRBV7-9 with TRBJ2-7; maybe TRBD1 (6 bases). V lost 6 bases to trimming and J lost 6 bases, with 15 bases between them. Germline assignment: CDR1 SEHNR and CDR2 FQNEAQ (reference sequence). There are 13 residues in the CDR3. CDR3 sequence reads: CASRQTQGIEQYF. In DNA, the CDR3 is TGTGCCAGCAGACAAACACAGGGTATCGAGCAGTACTTC.

This clonotype was counted a few times. The CDR3, as DNA: TGCGCCAGCAGCCATGTGAGGTCGAATGAGCAGTTCTTC. Protein: CASSHVRSNEQFF. V usage is TRBV4-1 and J usage is TRBJ2-1; D gene uncertain. CDR3 length: 13 amino acids. Germline loops: CDR1 MGHRA, CDR2 YSYEKL. Deletions cut 3 bases from V and 7 bases from J, with 10 bases between.

This clonotype was observed a handful of times. The rearrangement joins TRBV6-2 or TRBV6-3 to TRBJ2-1; D call uncertain. CDR3 length: 16 residues. Germline loops: CDR1 MNHEY, CDR2 SVGEGT. With 6 bases removed from V and 4 bases from J, the gap between germline ends came to 19 bases. CDR3 coding DNA: TGTGCCAGCAGCCCATCAATCGGTTATGGGTACAATGAGCAGTTCTTC. Amino acid sequence: CASSPSIGYGYNEQFF.

As concerns this clonotype: At one boundary the junction diverges from the germline segment, which might be a read error. The rearrangement links TRBV2 to TRBJ2-3, with D unclear. CDR1 is SNHLY, CDR2 FYNNEI, per germline. The CDR3 sequence is 13 residues long. For the CDR3, the DNA is TGTGCCAGCCGACGGTTGAGCTCAGATACGCTGTATTTT. Protein product: CASRRLSSDTLYF.

The rearrangement links TRBV4-1 to TRBJ2-5; TRBD2 agrees at 10 bases. With 4 bases clipped from V and 4 bases from J, the junction kept 3 bases outside the gene matches. Germline V lookup: CDR1 MGHRA, CDR2 YSYEKL. The length of the CDR3 is 14 residues. In DNA form, the CDR3 reads TGCGCCAGCAGCCGGACTAGCGGCGGAGAGACCCAGTACTTC. Its translation: CASSRTSGGETQYF.